This T cell receptor (beta chain) was captured in a study of control samples from healthy donors and cancer patients. Sequencing was performed with immunoSEQ multiplex PCR; in TCRdb, only in-frame clones are kept and a portion is missing. This table holds 30,000 to 35,000 clones, about 88% found once. Material for sequencing was PBMCs. The receptor's source is a woman aged 40-49 years with lung cancer.

This chain's CDR3 is CASSLAPGGGTRNEQFF. The DNA of the CDR3 is TGTGCCAGCAGCTTAGCCCCTGGCGGGGGGACTAGGAATGAGCAGTTCTTC. The rearrangement joins TRBV11-3 to TRBJ2-1, with 8 nucleotides matching TRBD2. V shed 1 base, J shed 7 bases, and the junction held 12 bases outside the gene matches. Germline V gene sequence: CDR1 SGHNT, CDR2 YENEEA. This CDR3 region has 17 residues.